The entry below gives a single TCR beta chain sequence along with its context. The antigen it binds to is not known. Base quality data are lacking; no much larger clone is found one base away. The immunoSEQ Assay, a bias-controlled multiplex PCR, was used to amplify TCRbeta CDR3 regions from genomic DNA. The original pipeline was this. The number of nucleated cells in each sample was estimated by amplification of reference gene primers within the assay. To quantify the absolute abundance of each unique TCRbeta CDR3 rearrangement, sequence reads were collapsed and filtered. For each sample, productive Simpson clonality was calculated as the square root of Simpson's diversity index across productive rearrangements. TCRdb limited this immuneACCESS table to in-frame rearrangements with V and J called. A share of clones is missing; checked studies link under half to unresolved V genes, and the rest is unexplained. The DNA gave D and trimming, while V, J and clone size come from that table. Counted in this sample were fewer than 400,000 clones; just over 85% of them appeared once. Of the sample, approximately 4.1% is held by the ten largest clones.

This sample was included in a study of blood T cell repertoires in COVID-19 (dated by TCRdb to about 2020). In terms of the full investigation: The collaborator samples originated in the United States, Italy and Spain and spanned the acute and convalescent phases of COVID-19. The repertoires were released in a freely available public database intended as a resource for research on the immune response to SARS-CoV-2. Samples came from the ongoing ImmuneRACE study (first 160 participants) plus 1,254 subjects from 6 global collaborators. The prospective study material was composed of cDNA or gDNA derived from T cells, B-cell-depleted T cells, or PBMCs. Sample metadata almost always included a de-identified subject ID, COVID-19 status, age in years and sex. The dataset comprised deeply sampled blood TCRbeta repertoires from subjects exposed to, actively infected with, or recovered from COVID-19. Where available, HLA class I and class II types were taken from metadata supplied by the sample provider and were not determined by assay-based typing. General conclusions and limits of the study: The quantity of clinical and demographic metadata differed by source and by participant and was supplied without curation.

CDR1 ENHRY and CDR2 SYGVKD were looked up in the germline V gene. The CDR3, cysteine through phenylalanine, is 16 amino acids long. Only CDR3 DNA is held: 48 bases, read in frame from base 1. Trimming removed 2 bases from V and 0 bases from J, leaving 12 bases between the germline ends. Participants in the prospective study were enrolled through a virtual design, were aged roughly 18 to 95 years, and lived in roughly 24 United States geographic areas. To assign participants to cohorts, the prospective study relied on clinical history that participants themselves reported in a screening survey and a study questionnaire. Recovered participants in ImmuneRACE Cohort 3 were defined by two consecutive negative NP/OP PCR tests, clearance by a healthcare professional, or resolution of symptoms. Each participant in the prospective study had whole blood, serum and a nasopharyngeal or oropharyngeal swab collected by mobile phlebotomists. Participants in the prospective study had the option to provide additional blood draws and questionnaires over a roughly 2-month period. Blood samples from the prospective study were shipped frozen or at room temperature prior to DNA extraction.

The V and J genes are TRBV10-3 and TRBJ2-3; the D gene is unclear. Sequenced material: PBMCs or T cells enriched from blood (not recorded which). The receptor was isolated from a young man who had recovered from COVID-19. The CDR3 region reads CAISEGQVYSTDTQYF. The DNA reads TGTGCCATCAGTGAGGGGCAGGTTTACAGCACAGATACGCAGTATTTT.